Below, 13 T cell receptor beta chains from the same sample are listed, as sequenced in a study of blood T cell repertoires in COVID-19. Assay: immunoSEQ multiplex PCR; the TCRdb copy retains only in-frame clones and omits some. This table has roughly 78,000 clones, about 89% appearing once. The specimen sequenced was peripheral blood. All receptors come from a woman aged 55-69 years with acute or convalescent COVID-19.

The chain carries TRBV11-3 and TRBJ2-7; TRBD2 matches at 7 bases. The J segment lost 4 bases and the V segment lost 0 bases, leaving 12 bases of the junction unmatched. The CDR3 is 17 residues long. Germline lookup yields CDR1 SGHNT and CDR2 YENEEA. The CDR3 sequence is CASSLEGRGKAGYEQYF. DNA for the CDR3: TGTGCCAGCAGCTTAGAAGGAAGGGGCAAAGCGGGGTACGAGCAGTACTTC.

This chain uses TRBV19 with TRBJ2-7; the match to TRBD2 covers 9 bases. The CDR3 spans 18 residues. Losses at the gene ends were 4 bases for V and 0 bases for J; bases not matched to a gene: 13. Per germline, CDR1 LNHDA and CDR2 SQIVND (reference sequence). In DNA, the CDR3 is TGTGCCAGTAGTAGGTTCGGGCAGGGACTAGCTGACTCCTACGAGCAGTACTTC. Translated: CASSRFGQGLADSYEQYF.

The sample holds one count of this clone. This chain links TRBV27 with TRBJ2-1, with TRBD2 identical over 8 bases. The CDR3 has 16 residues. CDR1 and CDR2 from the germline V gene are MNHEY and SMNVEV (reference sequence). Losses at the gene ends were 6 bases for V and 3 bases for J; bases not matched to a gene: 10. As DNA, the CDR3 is TGTGCCAGCAGCACACACCCGAGCGGGGGCTACAATGAGCAGTTCTTC. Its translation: CASSTHPSGGYNEQFF.

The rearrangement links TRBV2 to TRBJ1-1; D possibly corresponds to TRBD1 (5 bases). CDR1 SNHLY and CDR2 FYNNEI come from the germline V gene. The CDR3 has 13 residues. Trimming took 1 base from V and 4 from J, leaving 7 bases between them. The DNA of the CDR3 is TGTGCCAGCAGTGAAGGGGGCCTCACTGAAGCTTTCTTT. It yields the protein CASSEGGLTEAFF.

CDR3 sequence reads: CASSQVWTKKNTGELFF. For the CDR3, the DNA is TGTGCCAGCAGCCAAGTTTGGACTAAAAAGAACACCGGGGAGCTGTTTTTT. V is TRBV4-2 and J is TRBJ2-2; TRBD2 might be the D (6 bases). The CDR3 covers 17 residues. Between the trimmed V and J ends, which lost 1 base and 1 base, there was a span of 13 bases. Germline assignment: CDR1 LGHNA and CDR2 YNFKEQ.

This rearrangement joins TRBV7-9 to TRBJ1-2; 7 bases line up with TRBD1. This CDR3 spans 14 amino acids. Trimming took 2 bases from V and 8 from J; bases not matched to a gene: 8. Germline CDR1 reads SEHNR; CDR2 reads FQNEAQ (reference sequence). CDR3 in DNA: TGTGCCAGCAGCTTACGTGAAGGGGGCTCAGGCTACACCTTC. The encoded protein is CASSLREGGSGYTF.

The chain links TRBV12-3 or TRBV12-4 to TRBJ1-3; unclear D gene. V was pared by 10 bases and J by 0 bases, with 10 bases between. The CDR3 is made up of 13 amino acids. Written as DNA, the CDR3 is TGTGCCATCAGCGGGTTCTCTGGAAACACCATATATTTT. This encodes CAISGFSGNTIYF.

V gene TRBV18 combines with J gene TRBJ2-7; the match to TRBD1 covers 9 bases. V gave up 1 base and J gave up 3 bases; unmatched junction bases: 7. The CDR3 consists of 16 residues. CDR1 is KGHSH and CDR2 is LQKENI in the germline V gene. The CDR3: CASSPQAPGQGYEQYF. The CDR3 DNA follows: TGTGCCAGCTCACCACAAGCTCCGGGACAGGGCTACGAGCAGTACTTC.

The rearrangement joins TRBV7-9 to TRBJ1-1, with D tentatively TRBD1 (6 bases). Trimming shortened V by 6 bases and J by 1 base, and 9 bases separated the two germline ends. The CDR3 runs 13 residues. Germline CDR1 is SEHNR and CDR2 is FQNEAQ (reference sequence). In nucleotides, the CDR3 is TGTGCCAGCAGGCAGACAGGGAACACTGAAGCTTTCTTT. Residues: CASRQTGNTEAFF.

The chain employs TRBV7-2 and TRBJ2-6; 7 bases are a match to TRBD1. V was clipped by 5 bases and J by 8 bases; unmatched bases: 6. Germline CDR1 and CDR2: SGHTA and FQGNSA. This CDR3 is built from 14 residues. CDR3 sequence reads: CASSTRQGSNVLTF. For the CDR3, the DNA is TGTGCCAGCAGCACGCGACAGGGCTCCAACGTCCTGACTTTC.

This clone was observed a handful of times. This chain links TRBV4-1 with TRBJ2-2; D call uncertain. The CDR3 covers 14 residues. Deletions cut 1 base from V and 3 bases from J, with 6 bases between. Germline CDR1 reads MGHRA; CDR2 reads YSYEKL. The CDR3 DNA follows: TGCGCCAGCAGCCAAGCGTTAGACACCGGGGAGCTGTTTTTT. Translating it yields CASSQALDTGELFF.

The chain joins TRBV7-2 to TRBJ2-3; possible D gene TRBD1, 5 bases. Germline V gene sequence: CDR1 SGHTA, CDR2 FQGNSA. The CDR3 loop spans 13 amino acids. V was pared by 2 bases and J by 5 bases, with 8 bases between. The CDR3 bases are TGTGCCAGCAGCTTACAGGGCGGAGATACGCAGTATTTT. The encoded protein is CASSLQGGDTQYF. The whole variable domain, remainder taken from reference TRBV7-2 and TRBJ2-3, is GAGVSQSPSNKVTEKGKDVELRCDPISGHTALYWYRQSLGQGLEFLIYFQGNSAPDKSGLPSDRFSAERTGGSVSTLTIQRTQQEDSAVYLCASSLQGGDTQYFGPGTRLTVL.

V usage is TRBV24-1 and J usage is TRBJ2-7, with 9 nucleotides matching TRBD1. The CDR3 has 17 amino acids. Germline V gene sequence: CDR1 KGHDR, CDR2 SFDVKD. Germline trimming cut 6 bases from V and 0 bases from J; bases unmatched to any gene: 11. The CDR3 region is CATSMSSGTGSSYEQYF. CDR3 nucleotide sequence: TGTGCCACCAGTATGTCCTCGGGGACAGGGAGCTCCTACGAGCAGTACTTC.